The present T cell receptor beta chain was sequenced within a study of regulatory T cells in long-lasting Graves disease. About the study: Antithyroid drug use was under 3 months in newly diagnosed Graves' patients.

V was cut by 3 bases and J by 12 bases, with 20 bases left in between. The CDR3 spans 13 residues. Germline-derived CDR1 and CDR2 are DFQATT and SNEGSKA (reference sequence). Described time point: newly diagnosed GD, antithyroid drugs for less than 3 months. The authors made the TCR library using RNA they extracted from PBMCs. In building TCR beta libraries, iRepertoire HTBI primers were used together with Arm-PCR of CDR3 regions. The authors' processing: Segment identification across samples yielded 62 TRBV and about 13 TRBJ segments. TCRdb re-called the multiplex PCR reads through MiXCR, storing one row per CDR3 protein. In this record, the V and J calls reflect TCRdb's handling and not the investigators' own analysis. The sample yields roughly 610,000 distinct CDR3 sequences, roughly 15% seen once. This clonotype has ten or more counts. These records were also assigned to another study, of T cells in Graves' hyperthyroidism and ophthalmopathy. Per that paper: Initially, a first-round RT-PCR of the TCR CDR3 employed the HTBI primer set. Prediction of ophthalmopathy progression came a median around 6.5 months pre-onset.

The rearrangement links TRBV20-1 to TRBJ1-2, with D perhaps TRBD1 (6 bases). The specimen was peripheral blood mononuclear cells (PBMCs), collected at new diagnosis, from a patient treated with antithyroid drugs. This clonotype originated in a woman aged 25 to 39 with Graves disease. The CDR3 DNA reads as TGCAGTGCTAGGGTCAGGGACAATCGTTTCCACACCTTC. It yields the protein CSARVRDNRFHTF.